Only a few counts were recorded for the clone carrying this TCR beta chain. Its target is unknown. Combining a sample-barcoded 5' primer with a J-beta primer mix, a second PCR ran for about 6 to 12 cycles. MiXCR was run by TCRdb on the 5' RACE reads, yielding one entry per CDR3 protein. There are more than 650,000 distinct CDR3 sequences in the sample; about 53% occur only once, and 41% lies in the top ten. This record belongs to a study of blood T cells in healthy people across ages. Total RNA was isolated from each sample in quantities of at least 6 micrograms. Whole-study results and caveats: Donor CMV infection status was unknown, possibly confounding age-related changes in expanded clonotypes.

Unmatched junction bases numbered 9, after V lost 7 bases and J lost 4 bases. CDR1 and CDR2 (germline): DFQATT, SNEGSKA (reference sequence). The CDR3 length is 14 residues. Material for sequencing was blood. J is TRBJ2-1 and V is TRBV20-1, with TRBD2 identical over 8 bases. The source of this sequence is a man at least 80 years old in good health. The CDR3 coding sequence is TGCAGTGTGTCATCCCAGCGGGAGTACAATGAGCAGTTCTTC. Protein: CSVSSQREYNEQFF.